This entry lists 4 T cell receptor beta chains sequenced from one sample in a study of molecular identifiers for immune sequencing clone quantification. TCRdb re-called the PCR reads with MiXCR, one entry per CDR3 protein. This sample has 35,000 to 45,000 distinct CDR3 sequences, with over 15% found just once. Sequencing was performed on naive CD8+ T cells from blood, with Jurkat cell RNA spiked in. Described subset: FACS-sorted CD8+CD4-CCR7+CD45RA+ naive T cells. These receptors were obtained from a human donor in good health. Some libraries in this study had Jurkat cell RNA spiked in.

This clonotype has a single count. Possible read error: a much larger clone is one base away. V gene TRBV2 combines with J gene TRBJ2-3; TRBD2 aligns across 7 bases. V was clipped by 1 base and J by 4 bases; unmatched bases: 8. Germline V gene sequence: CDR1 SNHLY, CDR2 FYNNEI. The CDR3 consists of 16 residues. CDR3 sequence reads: CASSEVWTRGADTQYF. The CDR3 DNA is TGTGCCAGCAGTGAAGTCTGGACTAGGGGCGCAGATACGCAGTATTTT.

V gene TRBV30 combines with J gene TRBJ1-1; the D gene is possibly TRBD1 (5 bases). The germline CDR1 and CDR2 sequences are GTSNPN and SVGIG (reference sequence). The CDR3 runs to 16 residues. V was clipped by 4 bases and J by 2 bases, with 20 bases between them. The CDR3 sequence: CAWTPGPQELNTEAFF. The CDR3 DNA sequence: TGTGCCTGGACCCCAGGGCCTCAAGAACTAAACACTGAAGCTTTCTTT.

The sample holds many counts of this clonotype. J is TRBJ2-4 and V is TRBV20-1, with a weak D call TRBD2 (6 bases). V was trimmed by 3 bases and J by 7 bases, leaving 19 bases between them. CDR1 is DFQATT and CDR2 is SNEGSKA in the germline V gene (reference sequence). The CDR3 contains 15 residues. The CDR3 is CSASLSGSGSNIQYF. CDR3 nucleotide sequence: TGCAGTGCTAGTTTATCGGGGAGCGGGTCGAACATTCAGTACTTC.

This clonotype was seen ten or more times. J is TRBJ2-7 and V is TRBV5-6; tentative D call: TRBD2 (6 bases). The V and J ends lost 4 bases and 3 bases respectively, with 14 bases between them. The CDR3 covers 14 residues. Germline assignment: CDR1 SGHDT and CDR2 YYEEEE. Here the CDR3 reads CASSPGVGGYEQYF. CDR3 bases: TGTGCCAGCAGCCCGGGAGTGGGTGGCTACGAGCAGTACTTC.